This TCR beta chain was found in a study of cytomegalovirus exposure and HLA in healthy donors. Study outcomes and limitations: A missense DCLRE1C variant was associated with V- and J-gene trimming of TCR beta chains in a later analysis, and an independent cohort replicated the association. While the bulk of TCR sequences proved rare, some public TCRs turned up in many donors. There were 150 to 200 TCR beta chains listed as cytomegalovirus-associated.

As regards this clone: Its antigen is not identified.

Researchers ran the PCR with 60 Vbeta and 13 Jbeta primers. Profiled with immunoSEQ multiplex PCR; TCRdb holds only in-frame clones, not every one. The repertoire includes approximately 190,000 clones, about 90% of them detected once, and 0.9% to 1.2% sits in the top ten. This receptor was taken from a boy younger than 10 in good health and CMV-seronegative. The source material was PBMCs.

The CDR3 DNA reads as TGCGCCAGCAGCTTGTCCGGGAACTATGGCTACACCTTC. It codes for CASSLSGNYGYTF. The rearrangement uses TRBV5-1 and TRBJ1-2; D remains unclear. The V gene's germline CDR1 is SGHRS and CDR2 YFSETQ. The CDR3 has 13 amino acids. V was trimmed by 1 base and J by 2 bases, leaving 6 bases between them. The entire variable domain, with the rest obtained from reference TRBV5-1 and TRBJ1-2, is as follows: KAGVTQTPRYLIKTRGQQVTLSCSPISGHRSVSWYQQTPGQGLQFLFEYFSETQRNKGNFPGRFSGRQFSNSRSEMNVSTLELGDSALYLCASSLSGNYGYTFGSGTRLTVV.